The 16 T cell receptor beta chains below all came from one sample that was sequenced in a study of T cell responses to AZD1222 COVID-19 vaccine. TCRdb's table, derived via immunoSEQ multiplex PCR, lists solely in-frame clones and lacks some. Of roughly 140,000 clones listed, roughly 90% were seen once; the top ten hold 1.5% to 2%. Here the sequenced sample was peripheral blood, taken 28 days after the second AZD1222 dose. The source is an adult who received the AZD1222 COVID-19 vaccine.

This clone appeared a single time. The V gene is TRBV5-8, the J gene TRBJ1-5, with D unresolved. CDR1 SGHTS and CDR2 YDEGEE come from the germline V gene. V gave up 0 bases and J gave up 3 bases, with 10 bases separating them. The CDR3 loop spans 15 amino acids. The chain's CDR3 is CASSLAMAFNQPQHF. The CDR3, as DNA: TGTGCCAGCAGCTTGGCCATGGCCTTCAATCAGCCCCAGCATTTT.

The rearrangement links TRBV15 to TRBJ2-1, with unresolved D. The CDR3 runs to 15 residues. The V end was cut by 0 bases, the J end by 5 bases, with 11 bases between. Germline-derived CDR1 and CDR2 are LNHNV and YYDKDF (reference sequence). The CDR3 DNA reads TGTGCCACCAGCAGAGATTTTGGGGAACACAATGAGCAGTTCTTC. Amino acid sequence: CATSRDFGEHNEQFF.

The rearrangement uses TRBV7-3 and TRBJ2-1, with D unclear. This CDR3 comprises 12 residues. V shed 8 bases and J shed 12 bases, with 17 bases lying between them. Germline CDR1 SGHTA, CDR2 FQGTGA. CDR3 residues: CASPRGAHRQFF. The CDR3, as DNA: TGTGCCAGCCCTAGAGGAGCGCACCGGCAGTTCTTC. The full variable domain, its missing parts supplied by reference TRBV7-3 and TRBJ2-1, is GAGVSQTPSNKVTEKGKYVELRCDPISGHTALYWYRQSLGQGPEFLIYFQGTGAADDSGLPNDRFFAVRPEGSVSTLKIQRTERGDSAVYLCASPRGAHRQFFGPGTRLTVL.

The chain uses TRBV18 and TRBJ2-1; the D gene is possibly TRBD2 (6 bases). V lost 2 bases to trimming and J lost 6 bases, with 17 bases between them. In germline, CDR1 is KGHSH, CDR2 LQKENI. The CDR3 loop spans 16 amino acids. As DNA, the CDR3 is TGTGCCAGCTCACCAGCGGGACTCTCCGGGTCCAATGAGCAGTTCTTC. It is translated as CASSPAGLSGSNEQFF.

This chain joins TRBV21-1 and TRBJ2-2; the table's TRBD2 call for D was not verified on the DNA. TRBV21-1 is shown as a pseudogene. This CDR3 has 15 residues. DNA of the CDR3: TGTGCCAGGACGGGACTAGCGGGAGGAGGCGGGGAGCTGTTTTTT. This encodes CARTGLAGGGGELFF.

This chain joins TRBV29-1 and TRBJ1-2; TRBD1 aligns across 7 bases. This CDR3 has 13 residues. The ends lost 3 bases at V and 3 bases at J; junction bases unmatched: 4. In germline, CDR1 is SQVTM, CDR2 ANQGSEA. The CDR3 bases are TGCAGCGTTGAGGGACAGCCATACTATGGCTACACCTTC. Its protein product is CSVEGQPYYGYTF.

This clone was picked up one time. The chain recombines TRBV2 with TRBJ1-2; D is perhaps TRBD1 (6 bases). Germline assignment: CDR1 SNHLY and CDR2 FYNNEI. The CDR3 runs to 13 residues. Trimming took 7 bases from V and 4 from J, leaving 13 bases between them. For the CDR3, the DNA is TGTGCCAGCACCCTACAGGGAGGCTATGGCTACACCTTC. This gives the protein CASTLQGGYGYTF.

CDR3: CASSVGQGTTYEQYF. The CDR3 DNA sequence: TGTGCCAGCAGCGTCGGACAGGGGACAACCTACGAGCAGTACTTC. The chain has TRBV9 and TRBJ2-7, with 9 bases matching TRBD1. The CDR3 is 15 residues long. Per the germline V gene, CDR1 is SGDLS and CDR2 is YYNGEE. V lost 2 bases to trimming and J lost 2 bases; unmatched junction nucleotides: 5.

The chain uses TRBV28 and TRBJ1-1; TRBD1 aligns across 9 bases. The CDR3 has 15 residues. Trimming took 2 bases from V and 4 from J; bases not matched to a gene: 5. The germline CDR1 and CDR2 sequences are MDHEN and SYDVKM. DNA of the CDR3: TGTGCCAGCAGTTTAATAGACAGGGGGGGCACTGAAGCTTTCTTT. It is translated as CASSLIDRGGTEAFF.

J is TRBJ2-1 and V is TRBV15; 8 nucleotides line up with TRBD1. The ends lost 2 bases at V and 6 bases at J; junction bases unmatched: 9. The CDR3 is 16 amino acids. Germline loops: CDR1 LNHNV, CDR2 YYDKDF (reference sequence). CDR3 coding DNA: TGTGCCACCAGCAGATCGGACAGGGTATTGGGCAATGAGCAGTTCTTC. It encodes CATSRSDRVLGNEQFF. Variable domain in full (rest from reference TRBV15 and TRBJ2-1): DAMVIQNPRYQVTQFGKPVTLSCSQTLNHNVMYWYQQKSSQAPKLLFHYYDKDFNNEADTPDNFQSRRPNTSFCFLDIRSPGLGDTAMYLCATSRSDRVLGNEQFFGPGTRLTVL.

In DNA form, the CDR3 reads TGTGCCAGCAGAGGACAGAGCAATCAGCCCCAGCATTTT. The encoded protein is CASRGQSNQPQHF. The V and J genes are TRBV6-5 and TRBJ1-5, with D perhaps TRBD1 (6 bases). This CDR3 contains 13 residues. V lost 6 bases to trimming and J lost 1 base, with 7 bases between them. Germline V gene data show CDR1 as MNHEY and CDR2 as SVGAGI.

This clone was found once. This rearrangement joins TRBV9 to TRBJ2-7, with 8 bases identical to TRBD1. CDR3 length: 15 residues. The trim removed 3 bases at V and 3 bases at J, leaving 8 bases unmatched. Looked up from germline, CDR1 is SGDLS and CDR2 is YYNGEE. DNA for the CDR3: TGTGCCAGCAGCGGCAGGGGGCTGAAGCACTACGAGCAGTACGTC. Its protein is CASSGRGLKHYEQYV.

V gene TRBV6-5 combines with J gene TRBJ1-1; unclear D gene. The V gene's germline CDR1 is MNHEY and CDR2 SVGAGI. V gave up 6 bases and J gave up 4 bases, with 9 bases separating them. The CDR3 loop spans 12 amino acids. The CDR3 sequence is CASRILGTEAFF. The CDR3 DNA follows: TGTGCCAGCAGAATACTAGGCACTGAAGCTTTCTTT.

The rearrangement joins TRBV21-1 to TRBJ1-2; TRBD1 is taken as the D call from the table, unchecked against the DNA. TRBV21-1 corresponds to a pseudogene. The CDR3 consists of 15 residues. The CDR3 reads CASIELKGAIYGYTF. Written as DNA, the CDR3 is TGTGCCAGCATAGAATTAAAGGGGGCAATCTATGGCTACACCTTC.

About this clone itself: Relative to the germline gene, one junction end is altered; a read error may explain this. This chain joins TRBV2 and TRBJ1-6; 7 bases align to TRBD1. The germline CDR1 and CDR2 sequences are SNHLY and FYNNEI. This CDR3 is built from 16 residues. CDR3 region: CAGRTGTAVNNSPLHF. The CDR3, as DNA: TGTGCCGGCAGGACCGGGACAGCGGTAAATAATTCACCCCTCCACTTT.

The V call is TRBV7-3, the J call TRBJ2-2, with TRBD1 identical over 9 bases. The CDR3 sequence is 15 residues long. Germline CDR1 SGHTA, CDR2 FQGTGA. Trimming removed 3 bases from V and 2 bases from J; junction bases left unmatched: 1. The CDR3 reads CASSLDRGNTGELFF. The CDR3 DNA sequence: TGTGCCAGCAGCTTGGACAGGGGAAACACCGGGGAGCTGTTTTTT.